A selection of T cell receptor beta chains follows, all from one sample in a study of CD8+ T cells in alopecia areata. Repertoires were generated with immunoSEQ multiplex PCR, while TCRdb's copy carries only in-frame clones and drops some. Of some 190,000 clones in the sample, just over 65% were seen once. Sequencing was performed on CD4+ T cells sorted from blood, taken at week 44, from a patient treated with tofacitinib. The source is a human donor with alopecia areata. The CDR3 runs from the conserved cysteine through the conserved F or W. A D gene is named only where the DNA matches it firmly. The size of a clone is reported for some rows only, either as once, few or many, or as a class for expanded clones.

j_gene,d_gene,v_gene,abundance,CDR3nt,CDR3aa
TRBJ1-5,TRBD1,TRBV28,.,TGTGCCAGCAGTTCCCGGGACAGGGCGTATCAGCCCCAGCATTTT,CASSSRDRAYQPQHF
TRBJ2-3,TRBD2,TRBV29-1,.,TGCAGCGTTGATGGTCTAGCGGGGCAGGGCACAGATACGCAGTATTTT,CSVDGLAGQGTDTQYF
TRBJ1-1,.,TRBV11-1,few,TGTGCCAGCAGCTCAGGAGGGATGATGGACACTGAAGCTTTCTTT,CASSSGGMMDTEAFF
TRBJ2-5,TRBD2,TRBV6-1,.,TGTGCCAGCAGTGGGACTAGCGGGGTTACGCAAGAGACCCAGTACTTC,CASSGTSGVTQETQYF
TRBJ2-7,.,TRBV15,.,TGTGCCACCAGCAGAGACCACCTATACGAGCAGTACTTC,CATSRDHLYEQYF
TRBJ2-1,TRBD2,TRBV11-2,many,TGTGCCAGCAGCCCCATGGGGGGACTAGCGGGTCCCGAGACGAAGGAGCAGTTCTTC,CASSPMGGLAGPETKEQFF
TRBJ1-5,.,TRBV2,.,TGTGCCAGCAATGGAGGCAATCAGCCCCAGCATTTT,CASNGGNQPQHF
TRBJ1-5,TRBD1,TRBV30,.,TGTGCCTGGAGGGGACAGGGAGGGAGTCAGCCCCAGCATTTT,CAWRGQGGSQPQHF
TRBJ1-6,.,TRBV9,.,TGTGCCAGCAGCGTAGAGGGGCGTTCACCCCTCCACTTT,CASSVEGRSPLHF
TRBJ1-1,.,TRBV30,once,TGTGCCTGGAGTGTACAAGGGGGAGGGACTGAAGCTTTCTTT,CAWSVQGGGTEAFF
TRBJ1-2,TRBD1,TRBV27,.,TGTGCCAGCAGTCGCAGACAGGGGGCCTCTGGCTACACCTTC,CASSRRQGASGYTF
TRBJ1-2,.,TRBV7-2,.,TGTGCCAGCAGCTTAGGCACCTTGGGTGACTATGGCTACACCTTC,CASSLGTLGDYGYTF
TRBJ2-5,TRBD1,TRBV29-1,.,TGCAGCGGCGGGACAGGGATACAAGAGACCCAGTACTTC,CSGGTGIQETQYF
TRBJ2-3,.,TRBV2,.,TGTGCCAGCGGTGTAGGTCTTATAGATACGCAGTATTTT,CASGVGLIDTQYF
TRBJ2-5,TRBD1,TRBV11-2,.,TGTGCCAGCAGCGCCCGGGACAGGTACCCCGTGGGTCAAGAGACCCAGTACTTC,CASSARDRYPVGQETQYF
TRBJ2-3,.,TRBV7-8,few,TGTGCCAGCAGCCGCAAACACGGAGATACGCAGTATTTT,CASSRKHGDTQYF